Listed below are T cell receptor beta chains from one sample, sequenced in a study. Using its own MiXCR run on the RT-PCR reads, TCRdb lists one record per CDR3 protein. In the table there are more than 550,000 distinct CDR3 sequences, 12% to 15% of which are singletons. The specimen sequenced was memory CD4+ T cells from blood. All receptors come from a female donor in good health, serving as a healthy control. Both conserved end residues are part of each CDR3. Each record gives: V gene, clone size, J gene, D gene, CDR3 DNA, CDR3 protein. A D gene is named only where the DNA matches it firmly. Clone sizes are given selectively: once, few, many, or a class where the clone is expanded.

>TRBV29-1|few|TRBJ2-2|-
TGCAGCGTTTTGGGTCTTGGGGCCTCGAACACCGGGGAGCTGTTTTTT
CSVLGLGASNTGELFF
>TRBV29-1|many|TRBJ2-5|-
TGCAGCGTTGCCCAGAAAGAGACCCAGTACTTC
CSVAQKETQYF
>TRBV5-1|many|TRBJ2-7|-
TGCGCCAGCAGCTTACTTACGGCGGGGCAGTCGGCTGAGCAGTACTTC
CASSLLTAGQSAEQYF
>TRBV20-1|-|TRBJ2-3|TRBD2
TGCAGTGCTAGGGGCGGGAGGAACCCAGATACGCAGTATTTT
CSARGGRNPDTQYF
>TRBV5-1|many|TRBJ2-7|-
TGCGCCAGCAGCCACAGCTCCTACGAGCAGTACTTC
CASSHSSYEQYF
>TRBV6-5|many|TRBJ1-2|-
TGTGCCAGCAGTTACTTATCCCGGGGGTATGGCTACACCTTC
CASSYLSRGYGYTF
>TRBV6-5|many|TRBJ2-7|TRBD1
TGTGCCAGCAGTATGGCGTCGACAGGGGTCGCCGAGCAGTACTTC
CASSMASTGVAEQYF
>TRBV11-2|many|TRBJ2-1|TRBD1
TGTGCCAGCAGCTTCCAGACAGGGGGTTTGGTCAATGAGCAGTTCTTC
CASSFQTGGLVNEQFF
>TRBV6-5|many|TRBJ2-5|TRBD2
TGTGCCAGCAGTTACGGAACTAGCGGGAGTCTAGGGGAGACCCAGTACTTC
CASSYGTSGSLGETQYF
>TRBV12-3/TRBV12-4|-|TRBJ1-2|-
-
CASSFLAGTGGGYTF
>TRBV10-2|many|TRBJ2-1|TRBD2
TGCGCCAGCAGTGCAAGCGGGATTTACAATGAGCAGTTCTTC
CASSASGIYNEQFF
>TRBV24-1|few|TRBJ2-2|TRBD1
TGTGCCACCGGGACAGCCCAACACACCGGGGAGCTGTTTTTT
CATGTAQHTGELFF
>TRBV12-3/TRBV12-4|few|TRBJ2-7|TRBD2
TGTGCCAGCAGCCTCCCGACTAGCGGGTACTCCTACGAGCAGTACTTC
CASSLPTSGYSYEQYF
>TRBV7-2|many|TRBJ1-6|TRBD1
TGTGCCAGCAGCTCGTGGACAGGTTCAAATTCACCCCTCCACTTT
CASSSWTGSNSPLHF
>TRBV7-9|-|TRBJ1-4|TRBD1
TGTGCCAGCAGCTTAGCCGACAGGGTGGAAAAACTGTTTTTT
CASSLADRVEKLFF
>TRBV5-1|few|TRBJ2-1|TRBD2
TGCGCCAGCAGCTTGCAACTAGCGGGAGCTCACAATGAGCAGTTCTTC
CASSLQLAGAHNEQFF
>TRBV4-3|many|TRBJ2-7|TRBD2
TGCGCCAGCAGCCAAGGATGGGGTAGCGGGGTCCTAAACGAGCAGTACTTC
CASSQGWGSGVLNEQYF
>TRBV28|-|TRBJ2-1|TRBD2
TGTGCCAGCGGCGGGAGTACCCCCTACAATGAGCAGTTCTTC
CASGGSTPYNEQFF
>TRBV5-6|-|TRBJ1-5|-
TGTGCCAGCAGCTTGAGTCCGACGGGGCAGCCCCAGCATTTT
CASSLSPTGQPQHF
>TRBV5-1|many|TRBJ1-3|-
TGCGCCAGCAGCTTGTACGGGGGGAACTCTGGAAACACCATATATTTT
CASSLYGGNSGNTIYF
>TRBV7-2|many|TRBJ1-6|-
TGTGCCAGCAGCTTAGTCGGGTCGCCGAATTCACCCCTCCACTTT
CASSLVGSPNSPLHF